This passage covers 17 T cell receptor beta chains from one sample sequenced in a study of control samples from healthy donors and cancer patients. Profiling relied on immunoSEQ multiplex PCR, and the TCRdb table lists in-frame clones only, not all of them. The sample carries some 150,000 clones, 93% recorded once. Sequenced input: blood. These receptors all come from a man aged 45-60 years in good health.

V gene TRBV5-1 combines with J gene TRBJ1-4, with D unresolved. CDR3 length: 16 residues. Trimming stripped 3 bases from V and 0 bases from J, with 12 bases between. Germline values: CDR1 SGHRS, CDR2 YFSETQ. The CDR3 DNA follows: TGCGCCAGCAGCTCAGGAGTTACCTCAACTAATGAAAAACTGTTTTTT. Protein sequence: CASSSGVTSTNEKLFF. Variable domain in full (rest from reference TRBV5-1 and TRBJ1-4): KAGVTQTPRYLIKTRGQQVTLSCSPISGHRSVSWYQQTPGQGLQFLFEYFSETQRNKGNFPGRFSGRQFSNSRSEMNVSTLELGDSALYLCASSSGVTSTNEKLFFGSGTQLSVL.

The table lists this clone with a count of one. The rearrangement links TRBV6-4 to TRBJ1-2; D call uncertain. The CDR3 consists of 12 residues. Per germline, CDR1 MRHNA and CDR2 SNTAGT. V was cut by 4 bases and J by 9 bases, with 12 bases left in between. The CDR3 DNA sequence: TGTGCCAGCAGTGCCGGGAAGGATCGCTACACCTTC. Encoded protein: CASSAGKDRYTF.

Remarks on this clone: An end of the junction does not agree with germline; a read error may underlie this. The chain employs TRBV7-2 and TRBJ2-1; 11 bases map to TRBD2. Germline V lookup: CDR1 SGHTA, CDR2 FQGNSA. The length of the CDR3 is 16 residues. This CDR3 reads CASTLRGSGRGNEQFF. The CDR3 bases are TGTGCCAGCACCTTACGAGGTAGCGGGAGGGGTAATGAGCAGTTCTTC.

The sample holds one count of this clone. This rearrangement joins TRBV27 to TRBJ2-7; D uncertain. The V gene lost 3 bases and the J gene lost 4 bases, with 4 bases spanning the gap. The CDR3 sequence is 11 residues long. The germline V gene has CDR1 MNHEY and CDR2 SMNVEV (reference sequence). CDR3 in amino acids: CASSFGYEQYF. As DNA, the CDR3 is TGTGCCAGCAGTTTTGGTTACGAGCAGTACTTC.

The chain carries TRBV6-2 or TRBV6-3 and TRBJ2-5; D is tentatively TRBD1 or TRBD2 (5 bases each). The germline V gene encodes CDR1 MNHEY and CDR2 SVGEGT. The V gene lost 4 bases and the J gene lost 3 bases, with 6 bases spanning the gap. The CDR3 runs to 12 residues. CDR3 in DNA: TGTGCCAGCAGTTGGGGGAAAGAGACCCAGTACTTC. Translating it yields CASSWGKETQYF.

The CDR3 loop reads CASSQPPGRAGEQYF. The CDR3 DNA follows: TGCGCCAGCAGTCAACCCCCAGGCCGGGCGGGCGAGCAGTACTTC. The chain carries TRBV23-1 and TRBJ2-7; tentative D call: TRBD2 (5 bases). TRBV23-1 counts as an open reading frame of uncertain function. The CDR3 has 15 residues. V lost 2 bases, J lost 6 bases, and 17 bases lay in between.

The V and J genes are TRBV11-2 and TRBJ2-3; a weak D match, TRBD2 (5 bases). This CDR3 spans 12 amino acids. Trimming took 6 bases from V and 6 from J, leaving 10 bases between them. Looked up from germline, CDR1 is SGHAT and CDR2 is FQNNGV. In DNA form, the CDR3 reads TGTGCCAGCAGTCCCAGGAGGGATACGCAGTATTTT. Translation gives CASSPRRDTQYF.

The chain recombines TRBV9 with TRBJ2-1; 10 nucleotides match TRBD2. The V and J ends lost 0 bases and 15 bases, in that order; junction bases with no gene match: 12. Per germline, CDR1 SGDLS and CDR2 YYNGEE. The CDR3 sequence is 15 residues long. CDR3 DNA: TGTGCCAGCAGCGTAGGTCCAGCGGGAGGGCCTGACGCGTTCTTC. It specifies CASSVGPAGGPDAFF.

The chain has TRBV30 and TRBJ2-7, with unresolved D. The length of the CDR3 is 13 residues. V dropped 2 bases and J dropped 3 bases, with 11 bases sitting between them. CDR1 is GTSNPN, CDR2 SVGIG, per germline (reference sequence). CDR3 amino acids: CAWSKGNGYEQYF. The CDR3 DNA sequence: TGTGCCTGGAGTAAAGGGAATGGCTACGAGCAGTACTTC.

V is TRBV5-1 and J is TRBJ1-5; D gene unclear. V lost 2 bases, J lost 0 bases, and 9 bases lay in between. The germline CDR1 and CDR2 sequences are SGHRS and YFSETQ. This CDR3 contains 15 residues. The CDR3 nucleotides read TGCGCCAGCAGCTTTCCCGGGCTTAGCAATCAGCCCCAGCATTTT. Protein: CASSFPGLSNQPQHF.

V gene TRBV12-3 or TRBV12-4 combines with J gene TRBJ1-4; TRBD1 agrees at 7 bases. J lost 8 bases, V lost 5 bases, and 5 bases had no gene match. There are 13 residues in the CDR3. The CDR3 DNA reads as TGTGCCAGCAGTCCTTCAGGGGGAGAAAAACTGTTTTTT. Translation: CASSPSGGEKLFF.

The chain is built from TRBV9 and TRBJ2-1; 9 nucleotides align to TRBD2. The CDR3 contains 16 residues. Germline V CDR1 and CDR2: SGDLS, YYNGEE. V shed 0 bases and J 5 bases; nucleotides not matched to a gene: 6. As DNA, the CDR3 is TGTGCCAGCAGCGTAGCTGGGCTAGCGGGACACAATGAGCAGTTCTTC. This translates into CASSVAGLAGHNEQFF.

The rearrangement uses TRBV15 and TRBJ2-7; D is uncertain. Trimming removed 0 bases at V and 3 bases at J, with 15 bases between. CDR3 size: 16 residues. Germline V gene lookup returns CDR1 LNHNV and CDR2 YYDKDF (reference sequence). The CDR3 reads CATSRESHRAGYEQYF. CDR3 sequence (DNA): TGTGCCACCAGCAGAGAGTCGCACCGAGCCGGCTACGAGCAGTACTTC.

The chain is built from TRBV5-1 and TRBJ1-3; 8 nucleotides agree with TRBD1. CDR3 length equals 16 residues. After removal of 3 bases from V and 1 base from J, the junction contained 6 bases not matched to a gene. Germline V gene lookup returns CDR1 SGHRS and CDR2 YFSETQ. CDR3 DNA: TGCGCCAGCAGCTCAGGGGGCGCGGGGTCTGGAAACACCATATATTTT. Translating it yields CASSSGGAGSGNTIYF.

The V gene is TRBV19, the J gene TRBJ2-1, with D possibly being TRBD1 (6 bases). In germline, CDR1 is LNHDA, CDR2 SQIVND (reference sequence). The CDR3 is 13 residues long. V lost 3 bases, J lost 5 bases, and 8 bases lay in between. This CDR3 reads CASSMGQNNEQFF. DNA for the CDR3: TGTGCCAGTAGTATGGGACAAAACAATGAGCAGTTCTTC.

This chain uses TRBV7-9 with TRBJ2-3; TRBD1 or TRBD2 may be the D gene (6 bases each). Deletions cut 6 bases from V and 4 bases from J, with 11 bases between. This CDR3 has 13 residues. Germline V gene sequence: CDR1 SEHNR, CDR2 FQNEAQ (reference sequence). The CDR3, as DNA: TGTGCCAGCAGTCTTCGGGGGCCAGATACGCAGTATTTT. Its translation is CASSLRGPDTQYF.

V gene TRBV28 combines with J gene TRBJ1-1; D may be TRBD1 (5 bases). The CDR3 sequence is 11 residues long. From germline, CDR1 is MDHEN and CDR2 SYDVKM. V lost 7 bases and J lost 10, with 13 bases in between. CDR3 bases: TGTGCCAGCATGGGGGAGTTGGGAGCTTTCTTT. The encoded protein is CASMGELGAFF.